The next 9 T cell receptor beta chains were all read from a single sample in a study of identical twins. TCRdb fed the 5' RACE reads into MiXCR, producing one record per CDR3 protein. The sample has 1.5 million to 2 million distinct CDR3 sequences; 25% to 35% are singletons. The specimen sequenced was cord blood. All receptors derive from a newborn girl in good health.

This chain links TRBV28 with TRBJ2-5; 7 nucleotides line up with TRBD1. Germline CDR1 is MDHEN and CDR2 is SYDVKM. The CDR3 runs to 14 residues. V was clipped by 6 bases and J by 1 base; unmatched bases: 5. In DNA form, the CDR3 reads TGTGCCAGCAGCCGTGGACAGGTCCAAGAGACCCAGTACTTC. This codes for CASSRGQVQETQYF. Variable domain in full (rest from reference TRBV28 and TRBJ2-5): DVKVTQSSRYLVKRTGEKVFLECVQDMDHENMFWYRQDPGLGLRLIYFSYDVKMKEKGDIPEGYSVSREKKERFSLILESASTNQTSMYLCASSRGQVQETQYFGPGTRLLVL.

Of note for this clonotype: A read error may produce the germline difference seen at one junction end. CDR3 DNA sequence: TGTGCCGGCAGCAAAGGACTACCCACAGATACGCAGTATTTT. Protein: CAGSKGLPTDTQYF. The chain uses TRBV7-2 and TRBJ2-3, with D maybe TRBD2 (6 bases). Germline V lookup: CDR1 SGHTA, CDR2 FQGNSA. This CDR3 contains 14 residues.

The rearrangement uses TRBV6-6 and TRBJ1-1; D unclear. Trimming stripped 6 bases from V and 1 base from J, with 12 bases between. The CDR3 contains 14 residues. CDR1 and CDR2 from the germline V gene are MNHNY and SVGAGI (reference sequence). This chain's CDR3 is CASRPTRSNTEAFF. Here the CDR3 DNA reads TGTGCCAGCAGACCTACAAGGTCGAACACTGAAGCTTTCTTT.

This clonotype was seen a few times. The CDR3 loop is CSAKPGLASDEQFF. The CDR3 DNA sequence: TGCAGTGCTAAACCGGGACTAGCGTCGGATGAGCAGTTCTTC. The chain recombines TRBV20-1 with TRBJ2-1, with 10 positions matching TRBD2. The CDR3 has 14 amino acids. Germline loops: CDR1 DFQATT, CDR2 SNEGSKA (reference sequence). V lost 4 bases, J lost 8 bases, and 8 bases stayed unmatched.

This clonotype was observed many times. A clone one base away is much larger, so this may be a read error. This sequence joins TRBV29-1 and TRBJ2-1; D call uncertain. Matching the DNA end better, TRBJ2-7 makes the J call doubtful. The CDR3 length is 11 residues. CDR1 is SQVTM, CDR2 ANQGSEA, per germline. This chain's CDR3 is CSVDSYNEQYF. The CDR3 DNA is TGCAGCGTTGACTCCTACAATGAGCAGTACTTC.

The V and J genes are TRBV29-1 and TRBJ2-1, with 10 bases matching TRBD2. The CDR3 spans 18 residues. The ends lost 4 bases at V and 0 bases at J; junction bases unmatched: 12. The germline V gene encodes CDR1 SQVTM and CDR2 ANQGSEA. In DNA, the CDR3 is TGCAGCGTTGTGGGGTTAGCGGGGGGCGACAGCTCCTACAATGAGCAGTTCTTC. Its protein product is CSVVGLAGGDSSYNEQFF.

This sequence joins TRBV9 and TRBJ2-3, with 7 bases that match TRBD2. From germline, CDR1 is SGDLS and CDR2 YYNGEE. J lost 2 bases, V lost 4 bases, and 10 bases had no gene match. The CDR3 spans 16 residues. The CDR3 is CASSTASGALTDTQYF. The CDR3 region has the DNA TGTGCCAGCAGCACTGCTAGCGGAGCCCTCACAGATACGCAGTATTTT.

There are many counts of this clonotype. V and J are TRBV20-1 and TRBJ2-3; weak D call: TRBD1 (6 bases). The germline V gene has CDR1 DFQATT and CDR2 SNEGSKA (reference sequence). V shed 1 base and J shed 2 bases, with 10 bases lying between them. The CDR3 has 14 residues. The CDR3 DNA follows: TGCAGTGCTAGAGGGGGACACCCCACAGATACGCAGTATTTT. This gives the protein CSARGGHPTDTQYF.

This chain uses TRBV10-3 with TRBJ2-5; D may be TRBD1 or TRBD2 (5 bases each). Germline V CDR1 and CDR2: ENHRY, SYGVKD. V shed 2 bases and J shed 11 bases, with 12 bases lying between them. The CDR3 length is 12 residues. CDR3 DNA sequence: TGTGCCATCAGTGAGGGGGGTAGGGAGCAGTACTTC. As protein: CAISEGGREQYF.